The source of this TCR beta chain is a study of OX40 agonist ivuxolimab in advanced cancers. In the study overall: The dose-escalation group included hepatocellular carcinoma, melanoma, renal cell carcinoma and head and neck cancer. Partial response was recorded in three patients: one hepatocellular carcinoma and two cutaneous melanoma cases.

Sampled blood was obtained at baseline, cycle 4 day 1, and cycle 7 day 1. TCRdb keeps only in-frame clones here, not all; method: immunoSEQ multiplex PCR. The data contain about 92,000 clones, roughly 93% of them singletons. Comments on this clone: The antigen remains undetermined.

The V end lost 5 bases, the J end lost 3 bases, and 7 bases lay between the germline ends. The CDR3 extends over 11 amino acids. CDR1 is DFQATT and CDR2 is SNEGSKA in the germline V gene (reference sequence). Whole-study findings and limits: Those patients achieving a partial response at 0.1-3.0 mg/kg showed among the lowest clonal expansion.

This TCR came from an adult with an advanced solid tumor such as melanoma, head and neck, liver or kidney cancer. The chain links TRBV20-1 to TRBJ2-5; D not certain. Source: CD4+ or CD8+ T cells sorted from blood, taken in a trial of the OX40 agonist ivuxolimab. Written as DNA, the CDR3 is TGCAGTGCTCACCGCAAAGAGACCCAGTACTTC. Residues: CSAHRKETQYF.